Sequencing of this TCR beta chain was carried out in a study of vaccination effects on CD4 cells after COVID-19. Study-level background: Everyone in the study got two shots of either the BNT162b2 or mRNA-1273 vaccine. Overall study results and limits: From healthy vaccinees, only 1 of 255 vaccine-induced clones also reacted to common cold coronaviruses. Early post-infection timepoints were missing from the study, which also had few convalescent patients.

This clone was seen just once. Antigen unknown. Only in-frame clones appear in the TCRdb table, and some are missing; sequencing was by immunoSEQ multiplex PCR. Of tens of thousands of clones in the sample, under 70% were seen once. The CDR3 contains 16 residues. Germline CDR1 SGHTS, CDR2 YDEGEE. Trimming took 4 bases from V and 0 from J, leaving 13 bases between them. Before any sequencing was done, the ViraFEST assay used viral peptide pools to expand antigen-specific CD4+ T cells. At the end of about 10 days of culture, CD4+ T cells were isolated. In the vaccine recipients, nucleocapsid antibodies were negative and there was no prior SARS-CoV-2 infection. On day 3 and again on day 7, half the medium was replaced with IL-2 medium.

The sequence was obtained from a human donor who received a COVID-19 vaccine. This material consisted of CD4+ T cells from PBMCs cultured with HCoV-OC43 spike peptides, taken before COVID-19 vaccination. Described subset: HCoV-OC43 spike overlapping peptide pool stimulation. The chain carries TRBV5-8 and TRBJ1-4; TRBD1 might be the D (5 bases). DNA for the CDR3: TGTGCCAGCAGCAGAGGGGACGGAGCAACTAATGAAAAACTGTTTTTT. Its protein product is CASSRGDGATNEKLFF.